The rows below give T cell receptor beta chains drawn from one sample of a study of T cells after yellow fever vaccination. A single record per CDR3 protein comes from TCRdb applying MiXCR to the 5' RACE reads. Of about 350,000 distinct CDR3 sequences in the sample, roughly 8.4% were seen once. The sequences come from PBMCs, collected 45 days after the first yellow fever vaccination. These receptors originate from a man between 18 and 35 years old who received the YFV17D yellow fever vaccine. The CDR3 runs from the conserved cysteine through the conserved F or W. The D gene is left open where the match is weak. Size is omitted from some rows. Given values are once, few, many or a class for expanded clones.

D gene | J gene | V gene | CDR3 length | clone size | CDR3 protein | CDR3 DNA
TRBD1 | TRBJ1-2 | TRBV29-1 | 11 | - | CSVGQGAGYTF | TGCAGCGTTGGTCAGGGGGCTGGCTACACCTTC
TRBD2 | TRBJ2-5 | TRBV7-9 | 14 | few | CATRTSGAQGTQYF | TGTGCCACCCGGACTAGCGGGGCTCAAGGGACCCAGTACTTC
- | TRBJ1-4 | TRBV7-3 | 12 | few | CASSLRLEKLFF | TGTGCCAGCAGCTTACGCCTTGAAAAACTGTTTTTT
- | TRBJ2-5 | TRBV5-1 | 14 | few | CASSLGGGSETQYF | TGCGCCAGCAGCTTGGGAGGGGGATCAGAGACCCAGTACTTC
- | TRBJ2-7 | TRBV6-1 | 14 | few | CASSPRKVYYEQYF | TGTGCCAGCAGCCCCCGGAAAGTCTACTACGAGCAGTACTTC
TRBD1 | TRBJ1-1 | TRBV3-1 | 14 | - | CASTRGQLNTEAFF | TGTGCCAGCACCCGGGGACAGTTGAACACTGAAGCTTTCTTT
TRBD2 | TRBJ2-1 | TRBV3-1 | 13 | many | CASSQDRRGGQFF | TGTGCCAGCAGCCAAGATAGGCGGGGGGGGCAGTTCTTC
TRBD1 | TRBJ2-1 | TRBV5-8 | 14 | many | CASSFGTGQAAQFF | TGTGCCAGCAGCTTCGGCACCGGACAGGCGGCTCAGTTCTTC
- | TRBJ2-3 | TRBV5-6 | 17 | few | CASSLERRRGGTDTQYF | TGTGCCAGCAGCTTGGAGCGACGGCGGGGAGGCACAGATACGCAGTATTTT
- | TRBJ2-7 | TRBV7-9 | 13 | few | CASSLERSYEQYF | TGTGCCAGCAGCTTAGAACGGAGCTACGAGCAGTACTTC
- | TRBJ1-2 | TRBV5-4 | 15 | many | CASSLDRRGTKGYTF | TGTGCCAGCAGCTTAGACAGGAGGGGAACCAAGGGCTACACCTTC
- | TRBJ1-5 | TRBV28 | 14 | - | CASNIPRVDQPQHF | TGTGCCAGCAACATTCCCAGGGTGGATCAGCCCCAGCATTTT
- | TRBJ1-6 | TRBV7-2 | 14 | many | CASSLGGNNSPLHF | TGTGCCAGCAGCTTGGGGGGAAATAATTCACCCCTCCACTTT
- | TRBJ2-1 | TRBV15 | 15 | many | CATSRDPLGGNEQFF | TGTGCCACCAGCAGAGACCCACTCGGCGGCAATGAGCAGTTCTTC
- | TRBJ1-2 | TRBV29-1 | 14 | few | CSVQDTGTRNGYTF | TGCAGCGTTCAAGATACCGGGACTCGAAATGGCTACACCTTC
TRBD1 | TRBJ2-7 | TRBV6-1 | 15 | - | CASTKKGTGDYEQYF | TGTGCCAGCACCAAAAAAGGGACAGGGGACTACGAGCAGTACTTC
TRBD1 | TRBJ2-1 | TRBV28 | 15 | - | CASLGPGTGLNEQFF | TGTGCCAGTTTAGGTCCCGGGACAGGGCTCAATGAGCAGTTCTTC
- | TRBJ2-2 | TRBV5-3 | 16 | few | CARSVPPTPNTGELFF | TGTGCCAGAAGCGTGCCCCCAACTCCGAACACCGGGGAGCTGTTTTTT
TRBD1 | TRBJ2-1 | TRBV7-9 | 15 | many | CASSASRQGMNEQFF | TGTGCCAGCAGCGCAAGCCGACAGGGGATGAATGAGCAGTTCTTC
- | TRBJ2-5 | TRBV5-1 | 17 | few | CASSPRFASEVQETQYF | TGCGCCAGCAGCCCCCGCTTTGCTAGCGAGGTCCAAGAGACCCAGTACTTC
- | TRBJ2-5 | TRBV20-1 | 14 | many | CSATTGTSEETQYF | TGCAGTGCTACAACCGGGACATCCGAAGAGACCCAGTACTTC
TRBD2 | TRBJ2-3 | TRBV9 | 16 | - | CASSVAAGGPTDTQYF | TGTGCCAGCAGCGTAGCGGCGGGGGGGCCAACAGATACGCAGTATTTT
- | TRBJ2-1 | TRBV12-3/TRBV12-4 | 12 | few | CASSPGSGYKFF | TGTGCCAGCAGTCCTGGTTCGGGTTACAAATTCTTC
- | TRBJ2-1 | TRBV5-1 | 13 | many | CASSLGSSNEQFF | TGCGCCAGCAGCTTGGGTAGTAGCAATGAGCAGTTCTTC
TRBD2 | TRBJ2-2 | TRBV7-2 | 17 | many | CASSPVGGTSGTGELFF | TGTGCCAGCAGCCCGGTGGGAGGGACCTCCGGGACCGGGGAGCTGTTTTTT
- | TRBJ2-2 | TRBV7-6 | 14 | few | CASSSGDNTGELFF | TGTGCCAGCAGCTCCGGGGACAACACCGGGGAGCTGTTTTTT
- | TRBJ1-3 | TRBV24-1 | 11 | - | CATLDRNTIYF | TGTGCCACCCTGGACAGAAACACCATATATTTT
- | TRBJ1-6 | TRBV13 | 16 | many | CASSTRQSSYNSPLHF | TGTGCCAGCAGCACACGACAGAGCTCCTATAATTCACCCCTCCACTTT
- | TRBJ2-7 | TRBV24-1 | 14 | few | CATSDTGIPYEQYF | TGTGCCACCAGTGATACCGGGATCCCCTACGAGCAGTACTTC
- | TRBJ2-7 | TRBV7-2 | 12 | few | CASSLSGNEQYF | TGTGCCAGCAGCTTGTCAGGGAACGAGCAGTACTTC
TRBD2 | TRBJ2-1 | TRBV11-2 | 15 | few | CASSFTSGVYNEQFF | TGTGCCAGCAGCTTTACTAGCGGGGTTTACAATGAGCAGTTCTTC
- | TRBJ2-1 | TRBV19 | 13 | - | CASSIGWGHEQFF | TGTGCCAGTAGTATCGGCTGGGGCCATGAGCAGTTCTTC
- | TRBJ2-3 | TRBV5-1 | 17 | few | CASSSRRLGKGQDTQYF | TGCGCCAGCAGCTCCCGCCGGTTGGGGAAGGGGCAGGATACGCAGTATTTT
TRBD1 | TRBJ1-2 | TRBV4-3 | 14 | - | CASSQTGNNYGYTF | TGCGCCAGCAGCCAGACAGGGAATAACTATGGCTACACCTTC
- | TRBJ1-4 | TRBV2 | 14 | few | CASSEGSINEKLFF | TGTGCCAGCAGTGAGGGGTCTATTAATGAAAAACTGTTTTTT
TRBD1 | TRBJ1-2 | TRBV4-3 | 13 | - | CASSQGQGDGYTF | TGCGCCAGCAGCCAAGGACAGGGCGATGGCTACACCTTC
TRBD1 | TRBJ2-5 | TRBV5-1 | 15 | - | CASTTGTGIQETQYF | TGCGCCAGCACCACAGGGACAGGGATCCAAGAGACCCAGTACTTC
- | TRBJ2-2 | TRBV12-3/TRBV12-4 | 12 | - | CAIIRGTGELFF | TGTGCCATAATCCGGGGCACCGGGGAGCTGTTTTTT
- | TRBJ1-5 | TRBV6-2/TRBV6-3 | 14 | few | CASRNRDSNQPQHF | TGTGCCAGCAGGAACAGGGATAGCAATCAGCCCCAGCATTTT
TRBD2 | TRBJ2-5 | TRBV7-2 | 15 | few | CASRGLAGVQETQYF | TGTGCCAGCAGAGGTTTAGCGGGGGTCCAAGAGACCCAGTACTTC
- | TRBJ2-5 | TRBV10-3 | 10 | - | CAIGRETQYF | TGTGCCATCGGAAGGGAGACCCAGTACTTC
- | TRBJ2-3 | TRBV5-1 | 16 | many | CASSTGANGGTDTQYF | TGCGCCAGCAGCACCGGGGCCAACGGTGGCACAGATACGCAGTATTTT
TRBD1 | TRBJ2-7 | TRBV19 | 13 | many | CASSNRGGYEQYF | TGTGCCAGTAGCAACAGGGGCGGATACGAGCAGTACTTC
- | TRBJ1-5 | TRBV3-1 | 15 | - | CASSQDGALGQPQHF | TGTGCCAGCAGCCAAGATGGGGCGCTCGGTCAGCCCCAGCATTTT
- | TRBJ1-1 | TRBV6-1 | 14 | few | CESSRGLMNTEAFF | TGTGAGAGTAGTCGGGGGCTTATGAACACTGAAGCTTTCTTT
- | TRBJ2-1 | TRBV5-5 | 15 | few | CASSLAWGSYNEQFF | TGTGCCAGCAGCTTGGCCTGGGGAAGTTACAATGAGCAGTTCTTC
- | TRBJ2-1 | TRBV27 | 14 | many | CASSRGSSLNEQFF | TGTGCCAGCAGTAGAGGTTCTAGCCTGAATGAGCAGTTCTTC
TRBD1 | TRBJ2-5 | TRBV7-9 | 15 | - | CASSFARGYQETQYF | TGTGCCAGCAGCTTTGCCAGGGGGTACCAAGAGACCCAGTACTTC
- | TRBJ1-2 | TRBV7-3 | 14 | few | CASSLAGGRDGYTF | TGTGCCAGCAGCTTAGCTGGGGGAAGAGATGGCTACACCTTC
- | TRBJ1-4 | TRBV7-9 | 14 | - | CASSLSQVNEKLFF | TGTGCCAGCAGCTTATCGCAGGTTAATGAAAAACTGTTTTTT
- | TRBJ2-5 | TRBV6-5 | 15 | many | CASSYSTKGGETQYF | TGTGCCAGCAGTTACTCTACGAAGGGGGGAGAGACCCAGTACTTC
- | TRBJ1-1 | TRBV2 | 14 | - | CASRNGGGDTEAFF | TGTGCCAGCAGGAACGGGGGTGGGGACACTGAAGCTTTCTTT
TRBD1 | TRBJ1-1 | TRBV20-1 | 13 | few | CSARQGMNTEAFF | TGCAGTGCAAGACAGGGCATGAACACTGAAGCTTTCTTT
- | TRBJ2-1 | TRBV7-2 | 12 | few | CASSSDSGEQFF | TGTGCCAGCAGCTCGGACTCGGGTGAGCAGTTCTTC
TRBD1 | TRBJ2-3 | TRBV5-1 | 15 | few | CASSAGQGGADTQYF | TGCGCCAGCAGCGCGGGACAGGGAGGCGCAGATACGCAGTATTTT
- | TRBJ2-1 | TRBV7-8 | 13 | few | CASSSRQPNEQFF | TGTGCCAGCAGCTCCAGACAGCCCAATGAGCAGTTCTTC
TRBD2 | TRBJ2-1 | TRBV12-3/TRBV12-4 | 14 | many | CASSRGLRGDEQFF | TGTGCCAGCAGTCGGGGCCTCCGGGGGGATGAGCAGTTCTTC